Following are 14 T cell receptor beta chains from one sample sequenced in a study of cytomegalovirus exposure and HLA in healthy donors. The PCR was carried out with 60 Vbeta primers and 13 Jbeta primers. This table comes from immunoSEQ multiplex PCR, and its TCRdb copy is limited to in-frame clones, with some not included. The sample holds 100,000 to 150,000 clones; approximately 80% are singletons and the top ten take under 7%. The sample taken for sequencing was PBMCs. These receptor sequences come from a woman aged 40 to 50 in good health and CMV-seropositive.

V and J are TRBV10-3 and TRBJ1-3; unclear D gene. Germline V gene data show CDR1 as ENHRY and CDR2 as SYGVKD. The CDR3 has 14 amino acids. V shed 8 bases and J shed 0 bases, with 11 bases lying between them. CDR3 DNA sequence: TGTGCCATCTCCCACCCGAGCTCTGGAAACACCATATATTTT. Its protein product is CAISHPSSGNTIYF.

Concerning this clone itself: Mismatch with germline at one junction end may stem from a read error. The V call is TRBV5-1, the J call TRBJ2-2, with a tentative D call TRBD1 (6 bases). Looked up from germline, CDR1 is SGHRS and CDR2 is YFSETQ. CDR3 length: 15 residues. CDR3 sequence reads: CASTNRAQNAGELFF. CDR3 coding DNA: TGCGCCAGCACGAACAGGGCCCAGAACGCCGGGGAGCTGTTTTTT.

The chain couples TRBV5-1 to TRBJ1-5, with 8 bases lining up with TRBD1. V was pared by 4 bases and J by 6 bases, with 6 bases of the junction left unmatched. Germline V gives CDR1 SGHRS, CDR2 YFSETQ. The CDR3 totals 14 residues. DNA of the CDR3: TGCGCCAGCAGCCGAGACAGGGGCGGTCAGCCCCAGCATTTT. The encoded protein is CASSRDRGGQPQHF.

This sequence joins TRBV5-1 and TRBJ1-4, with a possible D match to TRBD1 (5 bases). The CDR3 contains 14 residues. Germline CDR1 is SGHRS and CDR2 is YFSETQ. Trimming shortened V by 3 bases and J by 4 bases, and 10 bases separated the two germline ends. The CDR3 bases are TGCGCCAGCAGCTCCGACAGCTATAATGAAAAACTGTTTTTT. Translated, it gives CASSSDSYNEKLFF. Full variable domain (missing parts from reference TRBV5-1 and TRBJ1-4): KAGVTQTPRYLIKTRGQQVTLSCSPISGHRSVSWYQQTPGQGLQFLFEYFSETQRNKGNFPGRFSGRQFSNSRSEMNVSTLELGDSALYLCASSSDSYNEKLFFGSGTQLSVL.

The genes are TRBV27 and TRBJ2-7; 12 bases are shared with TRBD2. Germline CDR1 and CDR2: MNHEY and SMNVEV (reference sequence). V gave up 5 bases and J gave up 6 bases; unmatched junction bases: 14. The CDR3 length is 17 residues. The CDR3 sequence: CASSPPQLAGGVFEQYF. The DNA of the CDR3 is TGTGCCAGCAGTCCCCCCCAACTAGCGGGAGGCGTGTTCGAGCAGTACTTC.

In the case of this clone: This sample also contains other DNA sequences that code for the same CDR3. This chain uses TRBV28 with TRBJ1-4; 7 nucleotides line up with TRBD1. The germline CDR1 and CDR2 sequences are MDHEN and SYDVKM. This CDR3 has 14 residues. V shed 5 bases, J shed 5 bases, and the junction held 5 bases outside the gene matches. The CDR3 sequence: CASSLRTGNEKLFF. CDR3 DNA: TGTGCCAGCAGTCTCAGGACAGGAAATGAAAAACTGTTTTTT.

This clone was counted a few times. The CDR3 protein is CASRGSGTDDSNQPQHF. In DNA form, the CDR3 reads TGCGCCAGCAGGGGCTCCGGGACTGATGATAGCAATCAGCCCCAGCATTTT. This sequence joins TRBV10-1 and TRBJ1-5, with TRBD1 as a possible D gene (5 bases). Per germline, CDR1 WNHNN and CDR2 SYGVQD (reference sequence). V lost 6 bases, J lost 0 bases, and 18 bases lay in between. CDR3 length: 17 amino acids.

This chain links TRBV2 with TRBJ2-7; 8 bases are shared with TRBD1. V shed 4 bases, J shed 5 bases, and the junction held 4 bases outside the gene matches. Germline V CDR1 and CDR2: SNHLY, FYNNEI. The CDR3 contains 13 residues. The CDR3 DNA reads TGTGCCAGCAGTGGGCAGGGGGCCCACGAGCAGTACTTC. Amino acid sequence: CASSGQGAHEQYF.

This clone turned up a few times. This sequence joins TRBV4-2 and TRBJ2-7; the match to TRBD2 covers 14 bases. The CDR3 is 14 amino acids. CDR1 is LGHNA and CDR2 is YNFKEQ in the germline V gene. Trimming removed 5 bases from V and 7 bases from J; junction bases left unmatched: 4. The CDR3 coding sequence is TGTGCCAGCAGCGGACTAGCGGGGGGAGGAGAGCAGTACTTC. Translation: CASSGLAGGGEQYF.

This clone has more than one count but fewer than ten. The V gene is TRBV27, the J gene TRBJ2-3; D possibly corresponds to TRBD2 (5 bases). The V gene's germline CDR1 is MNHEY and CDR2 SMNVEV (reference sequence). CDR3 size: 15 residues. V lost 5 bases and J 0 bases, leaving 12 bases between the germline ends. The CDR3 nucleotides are TGTGCCAGCAGTCCTTACGGGATCAGCACAGATACGCAGTATTTT. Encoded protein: CASSPYGISTDTQYF.

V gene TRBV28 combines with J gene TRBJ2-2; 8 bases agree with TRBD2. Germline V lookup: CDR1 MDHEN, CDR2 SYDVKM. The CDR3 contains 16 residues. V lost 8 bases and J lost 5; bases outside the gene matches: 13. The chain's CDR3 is CASLREGTSFTGELFF. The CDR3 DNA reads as TGTGCCAGCCTCAGAGAAGGGACTAGTTTTACCGGGGAGCTGTTTTTT.

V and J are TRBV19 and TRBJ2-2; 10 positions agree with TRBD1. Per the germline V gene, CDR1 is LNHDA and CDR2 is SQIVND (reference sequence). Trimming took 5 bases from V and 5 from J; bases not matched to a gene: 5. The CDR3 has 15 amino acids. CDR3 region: CASSFGQGVTGELFF. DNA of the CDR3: TGTGCCAGTAGTTTCGGACAGGGGGTGACCGGGGAGCTGTTTTTT.

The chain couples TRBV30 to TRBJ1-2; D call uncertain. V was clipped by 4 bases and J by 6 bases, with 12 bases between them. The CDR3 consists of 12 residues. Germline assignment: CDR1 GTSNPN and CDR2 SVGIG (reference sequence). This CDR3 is CAWNGIWDGYTF. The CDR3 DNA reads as TGTGCCTGGAACGGGATCTGGGATGGCTACACCTTC.

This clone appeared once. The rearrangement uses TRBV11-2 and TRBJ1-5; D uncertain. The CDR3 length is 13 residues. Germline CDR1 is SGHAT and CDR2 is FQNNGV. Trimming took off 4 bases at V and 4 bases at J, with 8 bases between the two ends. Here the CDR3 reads CASSSNINQPQHF. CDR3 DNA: TGTGCCAGCAGCTCGAACATAAATCAGCCCCAGCATTTT.